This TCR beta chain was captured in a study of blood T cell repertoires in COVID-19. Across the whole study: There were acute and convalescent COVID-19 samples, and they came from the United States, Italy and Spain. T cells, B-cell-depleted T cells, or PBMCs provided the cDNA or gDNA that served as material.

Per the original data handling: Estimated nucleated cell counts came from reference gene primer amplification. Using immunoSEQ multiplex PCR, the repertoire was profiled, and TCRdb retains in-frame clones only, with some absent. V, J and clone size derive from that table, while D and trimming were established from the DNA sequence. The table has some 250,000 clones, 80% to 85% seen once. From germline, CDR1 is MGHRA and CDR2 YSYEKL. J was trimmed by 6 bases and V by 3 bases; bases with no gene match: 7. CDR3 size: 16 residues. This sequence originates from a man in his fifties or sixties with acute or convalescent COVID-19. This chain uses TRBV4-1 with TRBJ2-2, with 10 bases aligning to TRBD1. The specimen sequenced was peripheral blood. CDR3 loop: CASSQSGTGVPGELFF. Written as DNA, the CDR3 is TGCGCCAGCAGCCAGTCCGGGACAGGGGTTCCCGGGGAGCTGTTTTTT.